The rows below give T cell receptor beta chains drawn from one sample of a study of cytomegalovirus exposure and HLA in healthy donors. This table comes from immunoSEQ multiplex PCR, and its TCRdb copy is limited to in-frame clones, with some not included. Among some 140,000 clones listed, around 73% were seen once. Sequencing input: PBMCs. These TCRs come from a woman in her thirties or forties in good health and CMV-seronegative. CDR3s include the opening cysteine and the closing phenylalanine or tryptophan. Each record gives: J gene, D gene, V gene, clone size, CDR3 DNA, CDR3 protein. A D gene is named only where the DNA matches it firmly. Some rows mark clone size as missing; the rest say once, few, many or name a class of expanded clone.

J gene: TRBJ2-1; D gene: TRBD1; V gene: TRBV18; clone size: -; CDR3 DNA: TGTGCCAGCTCACCAGGGACAGGGAACAATGAGCAGTTCTTC; CDR3 protein: CASSPGTGNNEQFF
J gene: TRBJ2-1; D gene: TRBD2; V gene: TRBV2; clone size: few; CDR3 DNA: TGTGCCAGCACACTAGCGGGGGGATACAATGAGCAGTTCTTC; CDR3 protein: CASTLAGGYNEQFF
J gene: TRBJ1-1; D gene: -; V gene: TRBV5-5; clone size: -; CDR3 DNA: TGTGCCAGCAGCTTCGGGGAGATGAACACTGAAGCTTTCTTT; CDR3 protein: CASSFGEMNTEAFF
J gene: TRBJ1-1; D gene: -; V gene: TRBV6-5; clone size: -; CDR3 DNA: TGTGCCAGCAGTTACTCTTTCGCGAGGAACACTGAAGCTTTCTTT; CDR3 protein: CASSYSFARNTEAFF
J gene: TRBJ1-1; D gene: TRBD1; V gene: TRBV29-1; clone size: few; CDR3 DNA: TGCAGCGTTGAAAGGCAGGGGGTCGCTGAAGCTTTCTTT; CDR3 protein: CSVERQGVAEAFF
J gene: TRBJ1-6; D gene: -; V gene: TRBV5-4; clone size: -; CDR3 DNA: TGTGCCAGCAGCTCAGGCGGGGATGGCTCCTATAATTCACCCCTCCACTTT; CDR3 protein: CASSSGGDGSYNSPLHF
J gene: TRBJ2-5; D gene: -; V gene: TRBV7-2; clone size: -; CDR3 DNA: TGTGCCAGCAGCTTAGTCAGGGAAGAGACCCAGTACTTC; CDR3 protein: CASSLVREETQYF
J gene: TRBJ1-6; D gene: TRBD1; V gene: TRBV5-6; clone size: -; CDR3 DNA: TGTGCCAGCAGCTTGGGGGACAGCCAGTCTCCTGACTTT; CDR3 protein: CASSLGDSQSPDF
J gene: TRBJ2-4; D gene: -; V gene: TRBV7-9; clone size: -; CDR3 DNA: TGTGCCAGCAGCTTAAGCTCTCTGGGCCTCAACATAGCCAAAAACATTCAGTACTTC; CDR3 protein: CASSLSSLGLNIAKNIQYF
J gene: TRBJ1-5; D gene: TRBD1; V gene: TRBV5-8; clone size: -; CDR3 DNA: TGTGCCAGCAGTTATCTGGGGACAGGGAAGAATCAGCCCCAGCATTTT; CDR3 protein: CASSYLGTGKNQPQHF
J gene: TRBJ1-5; D gene: TRBD1; V gene: TRBV7-7; clone size: -; CDR3 DNA: TGTGCTAGCAGCTTCGACAGGGGGACTCGGCAGCCCCAGCATTTT; CDR3 protein: CASSFDRGTRQPQHF
J gene: TRBJ2-5; D gene: TRBD2; V gene: TRBV11-3; clone size: -; CDR3 DNA: TGTGCCAGCAGGGGGGGGAAGGAGACCCAGTACTTC; CDR3 protein: CASRGGKETQYF
J gene: TRBJ1-6; D gene: -; V gene: TRBV4-1; clone size: -; CDR3 DNA: TGCGCCAGCAGCCCAAGGGCCGGGGGTAATTCACCCCTCCACTTT; CDR3 protein: CASSPRAGGNSPLHF
J gene: TRBJ2-3; D gene: -; V gene: TRBV6-5; clone size: -; CDR3 DNA: TGTGCCAGCAGGATAGGGGGGGTGGCAGATACGCAGTATTTT; CDR3 protein: CASRIGGVADTQYF
J gene: TRBJ2-3; D gene: TRBD2; V gene: TRBV10-3; clone size: -; CDR3 DNA: TGTGCCGCCGGACTAGCTAGCACAGATACGCAGTATTTT; CDR3 protein: CAAGLASTDTQYF
J gene: TRBJ2-7; D gene: -; V gene: TRBV5-1; clone size: few; CDR3 DNA: TGCGCCAGCAGCTACAGGGCCGGCGAGCAGTACTTC; CDR3 protein: CASSYRAGEQYF
J gene: TRBJ2-1; D gene: TRBD2; V gene: TRBV5-1; clone size: -; CDR3 DNA: TGCGCCAGCAGCTTAGGTGGGACTACTGACAATGAGCAGTTCTTC; CDR3 protein: CASSLGGTTDNEQFF
J gene: TRBJ2-5; D gene: -; V gene: TRBV27; clone size: -; CDR3 DNA: TGTGCCAGCAGCAATTTCACCTGGGGGCTGGGGGAGACCCAGTACTTC; CDR3 protein: CASSNFTWGLGETQYF
J gene: TRBJ2-3; D gene: TRBD2; V gene: TRBV5-1; clone size: -; CDR3 DNA: TGCGCCAGCCGGACTAGCGGGGGGGCCACAGATACGCAGTATTTT; CDR3 protein: CASRTSGGATDTQYF
J gene: TRBJ2-7; D gene: TRBD2; V gene: TRBV12-5; clone size: -; CDR3 DNA: TGTGCTAGTGGTTTGAGACTAGCGGGGGCCCTCTCCTACGAGCAGTACTTC; CDR3 protein: CASGLRLAGALSYEQYF
J gene: TRBJ1-1; D gene: -; V gene: TRBV5-6; clone size: -; CDR3 DNA: TGTGCCAGCAGCTTTTCGCCCCCTTTTACAGCAAACACTGAAGCTTTCTTT; CDR3 protein: CASSFSPPFTANTEAFF
J gene: TRBJ2-4; D gene: -; V gene: TRBV14; clone size: -; CDR3 DNA: TGTGCCAGCAGCCTCACTGGACTAACAAAAGCCAAAAACATTCAGTACTTC; CDR3 protein: CASSLTGLTKAKNIQYF
J gene: TRBJ1-6; D gene: -; V gene: TRBV5-6; clone size: -; CDR3 DNA: TGTGCCAGCAGCTCCAGGGATTCACCCCTCCACTTT; CDR3 protein: CASSSRDSPLHF
J gene: TRBJ2-1; D gene: -; V gene: TRBV2; clone size: once; CDR3 DNA: TGTGCCAGCAGGACAGGCGGCATCTACAATGAGCAGTTCTTC; CDR3 protein: CASRTGGIYNEQFF
J gene: TRBJ2-1; D gene: TRBD1; V gene: TRBV28; clone size: -; CDR3 DNA: TGTGCCAGCAGCCGTTCCGACAGGGGTTCCTACAATGAGCAGTTCTTC; CDR3 protein: CASSRSDRGSYNEQFF
J gene: TRBJ2-1; D gene: -; V gene: TRBV7-6; clone size: -; CDR3 DNA: TGTGCCAGCAGCTCCGAACCACTAGGTGGGTTCCACAATGAGCAGTTCTTC; CDR3 protein: CASSSEPLGGFHNEQFF
J gene: TRBJ1-4; D gene: TRBD1; V gene: TRBV4-1; clone size: -; CDR3 DNA: TGCGCCAGCAGCCGGACAGGTGGAAAACTGTTTTTT; CDR3 protein: CASSRTGGKLFF
J gene: TRBJ2-7; D gene: TRBD2; V gene: TRBV5-1; clone size: -; CDR3 DNA: TGCGCCAGCAGCTTGATTAGCGGGGGGGTGTACGAGCAGTACTTC; CDR3 protein: CASSLISGGVYEQYF
J gene: TRBJ1-1; D gene: TRBD1; V gene: TRBV2; clone size: few; CDR3 DNA: TGTGCCAGCAGTGGGGACAGGGACACTGAAGCTTTCTTT; CDR3 protein: CASSGDRDTEAFF
J gene: TRBJ2-7; D gene: TRBD2; V gene: TRBV7-9; clone size: few; CDR3 DNA: TGTGCCAGCGCCCGGGAGCGGGGGCAGTACTTC; CDR3 protein: CASARERGQYF
J gene: TRBJ2-7; D gene: TRBD2; V gene: TRBV2; clone size: -; CDR3 DNA: TGTGCCAGCAGAGGACTAGCGGGGGGCCGTTACGAGCAGTACTTC; CDR3 protein: CASRGLAGGRYEQYF
J gene: TRBJ1-5; D gene: -; V gene: TRBV19; clone size: -; CDR3 DNA: TGTGCCAGTAGTATAGAGGGCAGCCATAGCAATCAGCCCCAGCATTTT; CDR3 protein: CASSIEGSHSNQPQHF
J gene: TRBJ2-3; D gene: -; V gene: TRBV5-1; clone size: -; CDR3 DNA: TGCGCCAGCAGCTTAGACAGGAAAAGCACAGATACGCAGTATTTT; CDR3 protein: CASSLDRKSTDTQYF
J gene: TRBJ2-5; D gene: -; V gene: TRBV7-8; clone size: -; CDR3 DNA: TGTGCCAGCAGCTTATATCGTGGAGGTAATGGAGAGACCCAGTACTTC; CDR3 protein: CASSLYRGGNGETQYF
J gene: TRBJ2-7; D gene: TRBD2; V gene: TRBV7-7; clone size: once; CDR3 DNA: TGTGCTAGCAGCCTAAGGACTAGCTACGAGCAGTACTTC; CDR3 protein: CASSLRTSYEQYF
J gene: TRBJ2-6; D gene: -; V gene: TRBV2; clone size: -; CDR3 DNA: TGTGCCAGCAGTAAACAGGGTGCTGGGGCCAACGTCCTGACTTTC; CDR3 protein: CASSKQGAGANVLTF
J gene: TRBJ1-4; D gene: TRBD1; V gene: TRBV4-1; clone size: -; CDR3 DNA: TGCGCCAGCAGCCAGATATGGACAGGACCCATTGAAAAACTGTTTTTT; CDR3 protein: CASSQIWTGPIEKLFF
J gene: TRBJ1-5; D gene: TRBD1; V gene: TRBV6-6; clone size: -; CDR3 DNA: TGTGCCAGCGGACGCCTTCTAGGGGGCAGCAATCAGCCCCAGCATTTT; CDR3 protein: CASGRLLGGSNQPQHF
J gene: TRBJ1-6; D gene: -; V gene: TRBV7-3; clone size: -; CDR3 DNA: TGTGCCAGCAGCTTAACAGCTACGGGTTCACCCCTCCACTTT; CDR3 protein: CASSLTATGSPLHF
J gene: TRBJ1-2; D gene: TRBD1; V gene: TRBV4-3; clone size: few; CDR3 DNA: TGCGCCAGCAGCCAAGTAGGGACAGGGTCTCTCTATGGCTACACCTTC; CDR3 protein: CASSQVGTGSLYGYTF
J gene: TRBJ1-4; D gene: TRBD1; V gene: TRBV2; clone size: -; CDR3 DNA: TGTGCCAGCAGTGAAGAAGGAAACGGGACAGAGATTCCTGAAAAACTGTTTTTT; CDR3 protein: CASSEEGNGTEIPEKLFF
J gene: TRBJ2-3; D gene: TRBD2; V gene: TRBV9; clone size: -; CDR3 DNA: TGTGCCAGCAGCGTAGCCATAGCGGGGGGGAGAGATACGCAGTATTTT; CDR3 protein: CASSVAIAGGRDTQYF
J gene: TRBJ2-1; D gene: TRBD1; V gene: TRBV28; clone size: -; CDR3 DNA: TGTGCCAGCAGTTCGGACAGGAAGCTCTACAATGAGCAGTTCTTC; CDR3 protein: CASSSDRKLYNEQFF
J gene: TRBJ1-4; D gene: -; V gene: TRBV4-1; clone size: few; CDR3 DNA: TGCGCCAGCAGCCTCAGATTCCCGACAGAAGCTGGTGAAAAACTGTTTTTT; CDR3 protein: CASSLRFPTEAGEKLFF
J gene: TRBJ2-5; D gene: TRBD1; V gene: TRBV5-1; clone size: -; CDR3 DNA: TGCGCCAGCAGCTTGGTGGGGACAGGCTACGAGACCCAGTACTTC; CDR3 protein: CASSLVGTGYETQYF
J gene: TRBJ2-1; D gene: TRBD2; V gene: TRBV5-1; clone size: few; CDR3 DNA: TGCGCCAGCAGCTTGGAGGCATCCGGGGGGGCGACTGCCTACAATGAGCAGTTCTTC; CDR3 protein: CASSLEASGGATAYNEQFF
J gene: TRBJ1-2; D gene: -; V gene: TRBV4-1; clone size: -; CDR3 DNA: TGCGCCAGCAGCCAAGGTAGGGGAGGGTCCTATGGCTACACCTTC; CDR3 protein: CASSQGRGGSYGYTF
J gene: TRBJ1-5; D gene: TRBD1; V gene: TRBV6-9; clone size: -; CDR3 DNA: TGTGCCAGCAGCCAACCCGTGGGACAGACCCGAAATCAGCCCCAGCATTTT; CDR3 protein: CASSQPVGQTRNQPQHF
J gene: TRBJ1-1; D gene: -; V gene: TRBV2; clone size: few; CDR3 DNA: TGTGCCAGCAGGAGGACAGAGATGAACACTGAAGCTTTCTTT; CDR3 protein: CASRRTEMNTEAFF
J gene: TRBJ2-7; D gene: -; V gene: TRBV14; clone size: once; CDR3 DNA: TGTGCCAGCAGCCAAGGCTTGTTCGGGTACGAGCAGTACTTC; CDR3 protein: CASSQGLFGYEQYF
J gene: TRBJ1-4; D gene: -; V gene: TRBV5-6; clone size: -; CDR3 DNA: TGTGCCAGCAGCTTGGGCCAGGGCAGGGGAAAACTGTTTTTT; CDR3 protein: CASSLGQGRGKLFF
J gene: TRBJ1-4; D gene: -; V gene: TRBV9; clone size: -; CDR3 DNA: TGTGCCAGCAGCGCTGGAGTTACTAATGAAAAACTGTTTTTT; CDR3 protein: CASSAGVTNEKLFF
J gene: TRBJ1-2; D gene: -; V gene: TRBV5-1; clone size: once; CDR3 DNA: TGCGCCAGCAGCTTGACTCAGGGGACGGGCTACACCTTC; CDR3 protein: CASSLTQGTGYTF
J gene: TRBJ1-3; D gene: TRBD1; V gene: TRBV5-1; clone size: few; CDR3 DNA: TGCGCCAGCAGCTTGGAATCAGGGGGCGGAAACACCATATATTTT; CDR3 protein: CASSLESGGGNTIYF